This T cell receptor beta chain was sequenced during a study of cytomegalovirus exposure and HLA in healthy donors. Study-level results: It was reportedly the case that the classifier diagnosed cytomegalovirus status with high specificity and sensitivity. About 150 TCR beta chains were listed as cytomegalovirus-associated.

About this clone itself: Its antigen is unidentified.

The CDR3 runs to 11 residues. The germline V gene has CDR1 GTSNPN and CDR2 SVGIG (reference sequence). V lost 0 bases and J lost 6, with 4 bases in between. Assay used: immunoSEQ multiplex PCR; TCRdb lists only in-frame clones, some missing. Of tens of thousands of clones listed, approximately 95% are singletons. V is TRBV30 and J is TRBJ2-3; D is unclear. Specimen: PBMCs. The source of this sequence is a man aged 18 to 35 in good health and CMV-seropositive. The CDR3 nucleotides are TGTGCCTGGAGTGTATCGGATACGCAGTATTTT. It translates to CAWSVSDTQYF.